A single sample gave rise to the 30 T cell receptor beta chains below, sequenced in a study of cytomegalovirus exposure and HLA in healthy donors (dated by TCRdb to the late 2010s). Libraries were constructed by the immunoSEQ multiplex PCR assay. For the multiplex PCR, a mixture combining 60 forward primers for TCR Vbeta segments and 13 reverse primers for TCR Jbeta segments was used. TCRdb took this table from immuneACCESS and kept in-frame rearrangements with V and J called. Such tables lack part of the clones; where checked against another copy, unresolved V genes explain under half of the gap, and the rest is unexplained. In all, the sample holds about 160,000 clones, and more than 75% of those were seen once. Of the sample, 8% to 10% is held by the ten largest clones. Sequenced material: PBMCs. The receptors originated from a man between 18 and 29 years old in good health and CMV-seropositive.

The chain carries TRBV5-1 and TRBJ2-3; D gene unclear. The V gene's germline CDR1 is SGHRS and CDR2 YFSETQ. V dropped 3 bases and J dropped 2 bases, with 10 bases sitting between them. CDR3 length equals 14 residues. The CDR3 nucleotides are TGCGCCAGCAGCTCCCTAACTTTCACAGATACGCAGTATTTT. Translation: CASSSLTFTDTQYF.

The chain uses TRBV30 and TRBJ2-7, with 10 bases aligning to TRBD1. V shed 0 bases, J shed 5 bases, and the junction held 10 bases outside the gene matches. Germline lookup yields CDR1 GTSNPN and CDR2 SVGIG (reference sequence). The CDR3 has 16 amino acids. CDR3 region: CAWSVGGGTGDHEQYF. CDR3 DNA: TGTGCCTGGAGTGTAGGGGGCGGGACAGGGGACCACGAGCAGTACTTC.

The chain links TRBV6-5 to TRBJ2-7; D uncertain. The V gene's germline CDR1 is MNHEY and CDR2 SVGAGI. This CDR3 contains 14 residues. Trimming took off 2 bases at V and 4 bases at J, with 12 bases between the two ends. The CDR3 protein is CASSYGGNEYEQYF. The CDR3 DNA reads TGTGCCAGCAGTTACGGCGGCAACGAGTACGAGCAGTACTTC.

This chain joins TRBV6-1 and TRBJ1-6, with 8 bases matching TRBD1. This CDR3 has 15 amino acids. The trim removed 6 bases at V and 1 base at J, leaving 2 bases unmatched. The germline V gene encodes CDR1 MNHNS and CDR2 SASEGT. In nucleotides, the CDR3 is TGTGCCAGCAGCGGACAGGGATCCTATAATTCACCCCTCCACTTT. Protein: CASSGQGSYNSPLHF.

The rearrangement uses TRBV15 and TRBJ2-3; 9 bases are shared with TRBD2. The germline gives CDR1 LNHNV, CDR2 YYDKDF (reference sequence). The CDR3 spans 14 residues. V was pared by 0 bases and J by 11 bases, with 6 bases of the junction left unmatched. CDR3 sequence: CATSRDIRLAEQYF. CDR3 nucleotide sequence: TGTGCCACCAGCAGAGATATTAGACTAGCGGAGCAGTATTTT.

For this clone: The sample contains more than one DNA sequence encoding this CDR3. The J gene is TRBJ2-5, the V gene TRBV7-2; perhaps TRBD1 as D (5 bases). CDR1 and CDR2 from the germline V gene are SGHTA and FQGNSA. The CDR3 has 14 residues. V dropped 2 bases and J dropped 2 bases, with 9 bases sitting between them. The CDR3 is CASSLQGLQETQYF. The CDR3 DNA follows: TGTGCCAGCAGCTTACAGGGTCTTCAAGAGACCCAGTACTTC.

The chain is built from TRBV6-1 and TRBJ2-1; 7 bases fit TRBD1. V shed 6 bases, J shed 6 bases, and the junction held 11 bases outside the gene matches. Germline assignment: CDR1 MNHNS and CDR2 SASEGT. The CDR3 covers 15 residues. CDR3 sequence: CASSVTGVNVNEQFF. In DNA, the CDR3 is TGTGCCAGCAGCGTCACAGGGGTCAATGTCAATGAGCAGTTCTTC.

The chain links TRBV5-5 to TRBJ2-3; D is unresolved. CDR1 and CDR2 (germline): SGHKS, YYEKEE (reference sequence). The CDR3 covers 12 residues. Trimming removed 2 bases at V and 4 bases at J, with 5 bases between. The CDR3 nucleotides read TGTGCCAGCAGCTTACATCCAGATACGCAGTATTTT. Its protein product is CASSLHPDTQYF.

The chain recombines TRBV6-1 with TRBJ2-1; 7 nucleotides align to TRBD2. Trimming at V came to 6 bases and at J to 14 bases, leaving 7 bases not matched to a gene. This CDR3 region has 11 residues. Germline-derived CDR1 and CDR2 are MNHNS and SASEGT. The CDR3 protein is CASRGVRGEFF. DNA of the CDR3: TGTGCCAGCAGAGGGGTTCGGGGGGAGTTCTTC.

This rearrangement joins TRBV5-1 to TRBJ2-3, with a possible D match to TRBD2 (6 bases). Trimming removed 0 bases at V and 4 bases at J, with 12 bases between. The V gene's germline CDR1 is SGHRS and CDR2 YFSETQ. There are 15 residues in the CDR3. Written as DNA, the CDR3 is TGCGCCAGCAGCTTGGTCCCGGGGGTCTCAGATACGCAGTATTTT. Amino acid sequence: CASSLVPGVSDTQYF.

This rearrangement joins TRBV5-1 to TRBJ1-2; 9 bases are shared with TRBD1. The CDR3 runs 14 residues. Trimming removed 4 bases from V and 3 bases from J; junction bases left unmatched: 4. The germline gives CDR1 SGHRS, CDR2 YFSETQ. The CDR3 reads CASSGTGSYYGYTF. For the CDR3, the DNA is TGCGCCAGCAGCGGGACAGGGTCCTACTATGGCTACACCTTC. Supplemented by reference TRBV5-1 and TRBJ1-2, the full variable domain reads KAGVTQTPRYLIKTRGQQVTLSCSPISGHRSVSWYQQTPGQGLQFLFEYFSETQRNKGNFPGRFSGRQFSNSRSEMNVSTLELGDSALYLCASSGTGSYYGYTFGSGTRLTVV.

The DNA of the CDR3 is TGTGCCAAGCCAACTAGCGGGGGACAAGAGACCCAGTACTTC. Encoded protein: CAKPTSGGQETQYF. The J gene is TRBJ2-5, the V gene TRBV21-1; the D segment call TRBD2 is taken from the table without a DNA check. TRBV21-1 is a recognized pseudogene. CDR3 length: 14 residues.

The count of this clone is one. This chain uses TRBV11-2 with TRBJ2-3; 7 bases agree with TRBD1. CDR1 is SGHAT and CDR2 is FQNNGV in the germline V gene. With V trimmed by 5 bases and J by 4 bases, 15 bases remained unmatched. The CDR3 has 17 amino acids. The CDR3 sequence: CASSTQPQQGVADTQYF. The CDR3 nucleotides read TGTGCCAGCAGCACTCAACCTCAGCAGGGGGTAGCAGATACGCAGTATTTT. Combining the CDR3 with reference TRBV11-2 and TRBJ2-3 gives the whole variable domain EAGVAQSPRYKIIEKRQSVAFWCNPISGHATLYWYQQILGQGPKLLIQFQNNGVVDDSQLPKDRFSAERLKGVDSTLKIQPAKLEDSAVYLCASSTQPQQGVADTQYFGPGTRLTVL.

The count of this clone is one. The rearrangement uses TRBV6-5 and TRBJ1-2; possibly TRBD1 for D (6 bases). Germline V gene data show CDR1 as MNHEY and CDR2 as SVGAGI. Trimming stripped 6 bases from V and 7 bases from J, with 12 bases between. This CDR3 region has 12 residues. The CDR3 loop reads CASRYQGTGYTF. The CDR3 DNA reads as TGTGCCAGCAGATATCAGGGGACTGGCTACACCTTC.

V and J are TRBV6-1 and TRBJ1-4; 8 bases align to TRBD1. CDR1 is MNHNS and CDR2 is SASEGT in the germline V gene. CDR3 length equals 14 residues. Trimming removed 5 bases from V and 8 bases from J; junction bases left unmatched: 7. CDR3 sequence reads: CASSKWTGKEKLFF. The CDR3 DNA reads TGTGCCAGCAGTAAATGGACAGGGAAGGAAAAACTGTTTTTT.

The rearrangement uses TRBV19 and TRBJ1-1, with TRBD1 matching 9 bases. Looked up from germline, CDR1 is LNHDA and CDR2 is SQIVND (reference sequence). There are 14 residues in the CDR3. J was trimmed by 5 bases and V by 7 bases; bases with no gene match: 8. CDR3 in amino acids: CASNPGQGYTEAFF. DNA for the CDR3: TGTGCCAGTAATCCGGGACAGGGATATACTGAAGCTTTCTTT.

The gene calls are TRBV19 and TRBJ2-7, with a weak D call TRBD2 (6 bases). The germline V gene encodes CDR1 LNHDA and CDR2 SQIVND (reference sequence). Deletions cut 8 bases from V and 3 bases from J, with 14 bases between. CDR3 length: 13 amino acids. The CDR3 DNA sequence: TGTGCCAGTGGATTCGGGAGTGGCTACGAGCAGTACTTC. Its protein product is CASGFGSGYEQYF.

This rearrangement joins TRBV6-4 to TRBJ2-3; TRBD2 matches 9 bases. CDR1 and CDR2 from the germline V gene are MRHNA and SNTAGT. The V and J ends lost 0 bases and 4 bases, in that order; junction bases with no gene match: 2. The CDR3 sequence is 15 residues long. DNA of the CDR3: TGTGCCAGCAGTGACTCTAGCGGGAGCGCAGATACGCAGTATTTT. This gives the protein CASSDSSGSADTQYF.

This chain uses TRBV19 with TRBJ1-5; 10 bases are a match to TRBD1. With 4 bases clipped from V and 6 bases from J, the junction kept 6 bases outside the gene matches. CDR1 and CDR2 from the germline V gene are LNHDA and SQIVND (reference sequence). The CDR3 contains 15 residues. In nucleotides, the CDR3 is TGTGCCAGTAGTAAGCCCCGGGACAGGGGTCAGCCCCAGCATTTT. It encodes CASSKPRDRGQPQHF.

This chain uses TRBV7-9 with TRBJ2-5; 8 bases match TRBD2. The CDR3 is 14 residues long. Germline V gene lookup returns CDR1 SEHNR and CDR2 FQNEAQ (reference sequence). J gave up 5 bases and V 4 bases, and 6 bases lay outside the gene matches. The CDR3, as DNA: TGTGCCAGCAGCTACCGGGGCGGGGGGGAGACCCAGTACTTC. Translation: CASSYRGGGETQYF.

This clone was counted between two and nine times. The chain joins TRBV6-5 to TRBJ2-7; D unresolved. Between the trimmed V and J ends, which lost 4 bases and 7 bases, there was a span of 11 bases. The CDR3 spans 12 residues. The germline V gene encodes CDR1 MNHEY and CDR2 SVGAGI. CDR3 sequence: CASSSQVLEQYF. Here the CDR3 DNA reads TGTGCCAGCAGTTCCCAGGTTTTAGAGCAGTACTTC.

The table lists this clone with a few counts. The same CDR3 can be traced to other DNA sequences in this sample. The chain recombines TRBV18 with TRBJ1-1; the match to TRBD1 covers 8 bases. V shed 3 bases and J 1 base; nucleotides not matched to a gene: 1. The CDR3 is made up of 14 amino acids. Germline loops: CDR1 KGHSH, CDR2 LQKENI. This CDR3 reads CASSPGTGNTEAFF. The CDR3 DNA is TGTGCCAGCTCACCCGGGACAGGGAACACTGAAGCTTTCTTT.

The chain employs TRBV7-9 and TRBJ2-7; D gene uncertain. This CDR3 is built from 13 residues. CDR1 SEHNR and CDR2 FQNEAQ come from the germline V gene (reference sequence). V lost 1 base, J lost 5 bases, and 9 bases lay in between. The CDR3 bases are TGTGCCAGCAGCTTAGGGCAATCCAACGAGCAGTACTTC. This translates into CASSLGQSNEQYF. The full variable domain, with the rest looked up from reference TRBV7-9 and TRBJ2-7, is DTGVSQNPRHKITKRGQNVTFRCDPISEHNRLYWYRQTLGQGPEFLTYFQNEAQLEKSRLLSDRFSAERPKGSFSTLEIQRTEQGDSAMYLCASSLGQSNEQYFGPGTRLTVT.

The chain employs TRBV19 and TRBJ2-3, with 7 nucleotides matching TRBD2. The CDR3 is 12 residues long. Germline V gene lookup returns CDR1 LNHDA and CDR2 SQIVND (reference sequence). The DNA for the CDR3 is TGTGCGACGGAGCGGGGCAATGCTCTACCGTATTTT. It encodes CATERGNALPYF. Looking up the rest from reference TRBV19 and TRBJ2-3 gives the full variable domain: DGGITQSPKYLFRKEGQNVTLSCEQNLNHDAMYWYRQDPGQGLRLIYYSQIVNDFQKGDIAEGYSVSREKKESFPLTVTSAQKNPTAFYLCATERGNALPYFGPGTRLTVL.

The V and J genes are TRBV11-2 and TRBJ2-1, with TRBD2 matching 10 bases. In germline, CDR1 is SGHAT, CDR2 FQNNGV. Trimming took 4 bases from V and 2 from J; bases not matched to a gene: 8. CDR3 length: 17 residues. The CDR3 coding sequence is TGTGCCAGCAGCTCCTCCTTAGCGGGAGGCCCCTACAATGAGCAGTTCTTC. Its translation: CASSSSLAGGPYNEQFF.

V usage is TRBV7-9 and J usage is TRBJ1-2; tentatively, D is TRBD1 (5 bases). The CDR3 is 14 amino acids. CDR1 and CDR2 (germline): SEHNR, FQNEAQ (reference sequence). V shed 1 base and J shed 0 bases, with 6 bases lying between them. CDR3 in amino acids: CASSLGQPNYGYTF. For the CDR3, the DNA is TGTGCCAGCAGCTTAGGACAGCCTAACTATGGCTACACCTTC.

The J gene is TRBJ2-3, the V gene TRBV7-6, with 7 bases that match TRBD2. This CDR3 region has 15 residues. Germline loops: CDR1 SGHVS, CDR2 FNYEAQ. J lost 1 base, V lost 1 base, and 2 bases had no gene match. CDR3 bases: TGTGCCAGCAGCTTAGGGGACTACCGCACAGATACGCAGTATTTT. It specifies CASSLGDYRTDTQYF.

This chain connects TRBV5-6 to TRBJ2-1; D is possibly TRBD2 (6 bases). V lost 0 bases and J 4 bases, leaving 11 bases between the germline ends. Germline CDR1 reads SGHDT; CDR2 reads YYEEEE. This CDR3 spans 15 amino acids. The CDR3 sequence: CASSLGLASYNEQFF. In nucleotides, the CDR3 is TGTGCCAGCAGCTTGGGGCTAGCGAGTTACAATGAGCAGTTCTTC.

V and J are TRBV4-1 and TRBJ2-5, with 9 bases identical to TRBD1. TRBJ2-7 matches the DNA end more closely, so the J call is doubtful. Per germline, CDR1 MGHRA and CDR2 YSYEKL. The CDR3 sequence is 17 residues long. The DNA for the CDR3 is TGCGCCAGCAGCCAAGATTACCCAGGACAGGGGTCCTACGAGCAGTACTTC. As protein: CASSQDYPGQGSYEQYF.

The V call is TRBV30, the J call TRBJ1-4; no clear D. V lost 1 base to trimming and J lost 2 bases, with 5 bases between them. The CDR3 has 13 residues. From germline, CDR1 is GTSNPN and CDR2 SVGIG (reference sequence). The CDR3 is CAWSDGTNEKLFF. The CDR3 DNA follows: TGTGCCTGGAGTGACGGGACTAATGAAAAACTGTTTTTT.